The text below deals with one T cell receptor beta chain. The record originates from a study of CD8 T cells in Susac syndrome. The RNA input was roughly 0.45 to 1 ug, and it was reverse transcribed with random hexamers. TCRdb itself ran the immunoSEQ multiplex PCR reads through MiXCR, one entry per CDR3 protein. The data hold tens of thousands of distinct CDR3 sequences, with approximately 95% observed a single time. The CD8+ and CD4+ T cells were isolated magnetically using a negative isolation approach, whereas the TEMRA cells were enriched by FACS. CDR3 length: 15 residues. Germline CDR1 is SGHTA and CDR2 is FQGNSA. V trimming: 5 bases; J trimming: 5 bases; junction bases outside the gene matches: 10.

The receptor comes from a human donor with Susac syndrome. The sequenced sample was CD8+ T cells from PBMCs. The rearrangement joins TRBV7-2 to TRBJ2-7, with TRBD1 identical over 9 bases. CDR3 protein: CASSAPGQGRHEQYF. CDR3 sequence (DNA): TGTGCCAGCAGCGCGCCGGGACAGGGTCGGCACGAGCAGTACTTC.